This T cell receptor (beta chain) was sequenced for a study of T cells expressing NK-cell markers. TCRdb re-called the 5' RACE reads and gives one entry per CDR3 protein, without DNA. There are roughly 420,000 distinct CDR3 sequences in the sample, with 7.3% held by the top ten. Sample: blood T cells: a sorted CD56 or NKG2C T cell subset, CD4+ or CD8+ T cells, or bulk PBMC T cells (not recorded which). This TCR derives from a woman between 18 and 70 years old in good health.

CDR3: CASSLAAGNGQPQHF. The chain carries TRBV7-9 and TRBJ1-5. Per germline, CDR1 SEHNR and CDR2 FQNEAQ (reference sequence). The CDR3 is 15 amino acids.